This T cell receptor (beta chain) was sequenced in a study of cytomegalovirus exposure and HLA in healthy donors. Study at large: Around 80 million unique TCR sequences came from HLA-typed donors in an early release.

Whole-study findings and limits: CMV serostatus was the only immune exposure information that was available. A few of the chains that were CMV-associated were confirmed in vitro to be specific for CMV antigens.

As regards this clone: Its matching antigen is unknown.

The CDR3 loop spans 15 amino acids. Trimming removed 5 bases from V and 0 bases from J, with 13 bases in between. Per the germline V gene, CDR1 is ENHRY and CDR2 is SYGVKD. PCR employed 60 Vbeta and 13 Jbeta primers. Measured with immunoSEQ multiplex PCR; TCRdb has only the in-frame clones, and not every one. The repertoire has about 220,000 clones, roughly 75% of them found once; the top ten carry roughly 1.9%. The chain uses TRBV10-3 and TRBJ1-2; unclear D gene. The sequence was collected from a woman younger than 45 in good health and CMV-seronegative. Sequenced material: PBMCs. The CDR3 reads CAISSRGSSNYGYTF. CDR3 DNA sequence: TGTGCCATCAGTAGTCGGGGATCTTCTAACTATGGCTACACCTTC.